The clone carrying this T cell receptor (beta chain) was observed a single time. V shed 3 bases, J shed 10 bases, and the junction held 6 bases outside the gene matches. Germline V CDR1 and CDR2: SGHNT, YYREEE (reference sequence). The CDR3 runs to 15 residues. The sample is drawn from a study of blood T cell repertoires in COVID-19. Looking at the study overall: Samples of COVID-19 (acute and convalescent) were obtained from the United States, Italy and Spain. Sources were T cells, B-cell-depleted T cells, or PBMCs; the material itself was cDNA or gDNA.

Original analysis: Estimated nucleated cell counts came from reference gene primer amplification. Assay used: immunoSEQ multiplex PCR; TCRdb lists only in-frame clones, some missing. Clone size and the V and J calls come from that table; the DNA yielded D and trimming. Among about 140,000 clones listed, around three quarters were seen once. This receptor was taken from a man aged 60-69 years with acute or convalescent COVID-19. This chain joins TRBV5-4 and TRBJ2-1, with 14 bases that match TRBD2. Specimen: peripheral blood. The CDR3 region is CASSWGTSGSREQFF. The CDR3 nucleotides read TGTGCCAGCAGCTGGGGGACTAGCGGGAGTCGGGAGCAGTTCTTC.